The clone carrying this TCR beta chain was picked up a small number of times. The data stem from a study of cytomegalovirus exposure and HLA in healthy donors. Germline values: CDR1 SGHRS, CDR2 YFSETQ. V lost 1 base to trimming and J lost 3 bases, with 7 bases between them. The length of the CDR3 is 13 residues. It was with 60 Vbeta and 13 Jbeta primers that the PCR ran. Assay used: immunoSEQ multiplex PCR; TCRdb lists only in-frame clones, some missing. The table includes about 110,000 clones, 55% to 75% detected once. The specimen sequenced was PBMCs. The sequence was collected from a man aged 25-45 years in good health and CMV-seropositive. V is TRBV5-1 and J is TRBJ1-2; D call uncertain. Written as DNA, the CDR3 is TGCGCCAGCAGCTTGCGGCAGGACTATGGCTACACCTTC. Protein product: CASSLRQDYGYTF.